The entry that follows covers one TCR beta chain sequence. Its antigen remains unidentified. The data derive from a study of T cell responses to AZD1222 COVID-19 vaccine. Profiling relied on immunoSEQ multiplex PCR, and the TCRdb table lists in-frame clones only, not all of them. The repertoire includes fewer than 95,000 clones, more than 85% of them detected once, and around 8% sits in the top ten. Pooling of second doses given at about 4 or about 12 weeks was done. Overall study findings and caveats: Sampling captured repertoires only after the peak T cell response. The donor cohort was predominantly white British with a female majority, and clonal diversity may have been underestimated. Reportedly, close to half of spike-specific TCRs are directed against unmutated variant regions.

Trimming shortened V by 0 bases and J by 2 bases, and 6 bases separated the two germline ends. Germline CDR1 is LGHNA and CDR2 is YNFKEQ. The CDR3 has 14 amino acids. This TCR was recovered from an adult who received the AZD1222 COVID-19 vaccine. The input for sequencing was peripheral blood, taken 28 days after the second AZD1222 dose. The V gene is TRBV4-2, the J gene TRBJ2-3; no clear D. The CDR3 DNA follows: TGTGCCAGCAGCCAAGATTGGGTCACAGATACGCAGTATTTT. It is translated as CASSQDWVTDTQYF.